One sample yielded the 5 T cell receptor beta chains listed below, sequenced in a study of blood T cell repertoires in COVID-19. Produced via immunoSEQ multiplex PCR; TCRdb's table is partial and in-frame only. Of 280,000 or so clones listed, about 89% are singletons. The source material was peripheral blood. The receptors were gathered from a woman aged 60-70 years with acute or convalescent COVID-19.

The CDR3 sequence: CASSLGATGVSPLHF. CDR3 nucleotides: TGTGCCAGCAGCTTAGGGGCGACAGGGGTCTCACCCCTCCACTTT. The gene calls are TRBV11-2 and TRBJ1-6; 8 nucleotides line up with TRBD1. There are 15 residues in the CDR3. Trimming removed 1 base from V and 10 bases from J; junction bases left unmatched: 6. Germline-derived CDR1 and CDR2 are SGHAT and FQNNGV.

This chain uses TRBV28 with TRBJ2-2; a possible D gene is TRBD1 (6 bases). V was clipped by 10 bases and J by 6 bases, with 12 bases between them. In germline, CDR1 is MDHEN, CDR2 SYDVKM. The CDR3 loop spans 12 amino acids. The CDR3 protein is CATHTGSGELFF. The CDR3, as DNA: TGTGCCACCCACACAGGGTCCGGGGAGCTGTTTTTT.

This clone appeared once. The rearrangement joins TRBV4-2 to TRBJ2-7; 8 bases match TRBD2. Per germline, CDR1 LGHNA and CDR2 YNFKEQ. J lost 0 bases, V lost 4 bases, and 5 bases had no gene match. CDR3 length: 15 amino acids. CDR3: CASSPPGLDSYEQYF. The CDR3 nucleotides are TGTGCCAGCAGCCCCCCGGGACTAGACTCCTACGAGCAGTACTTC.

This chain connects TRBV27 to TRBJ1-5, with a tentative D call TRBD1 (5 bases). Germline V gene lookup returns CDR1 MNHEY and CDR2 SMNVEV (reference sequence). This CDR3 spans 14 amino acids. V lost 3 bases and J lost 5, with 11 bases in between. The CDR3 reads CASSLQGLDQPQHF. CDR3 nucleotides: TGTGCCAGCAGTTTGCAGGGCTTGGATCAGCCCCAGCATTTT.

V is TRBV7-9 and J is TRBJ2-7; 8 bases agree with TRBD1. CDR1 is SEHNR and CDR2 is FQNEAQ in the germline V gene (reference sequence). The ends lost 4 bases at V and 7 bases at J; junction bases unmatched: 3. CDR3 length: 12 amino acids. The CDR3 DNA is TGTGCCAGCAGCTGGAGGGACAGGGAGCAGTACTTC. It translates to CASSWRDREQYF.